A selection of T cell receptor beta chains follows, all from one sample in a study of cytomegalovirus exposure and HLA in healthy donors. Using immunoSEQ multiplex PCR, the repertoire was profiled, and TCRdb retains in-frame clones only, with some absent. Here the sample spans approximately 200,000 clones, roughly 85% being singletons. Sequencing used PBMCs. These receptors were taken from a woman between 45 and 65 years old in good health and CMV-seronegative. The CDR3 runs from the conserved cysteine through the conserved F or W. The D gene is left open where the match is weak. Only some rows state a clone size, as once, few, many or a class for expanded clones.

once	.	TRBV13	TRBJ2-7	TGTGCCAGCAGCATTTACTACGAGCAGTACTTC	CASSIYYEQYF
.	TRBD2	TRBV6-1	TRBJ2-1	TGTGCCAGCAGTAGACTAGCGGGAGGGCTCTATGAGCAGTTCTTC	CASSRLAGGLYEQFF
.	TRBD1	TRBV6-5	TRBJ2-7	TGTGCCAGCAGTCACCCGGGACAGGACCCCTACGAGCAGTACTTC	CASSHPGQDPYEQYF
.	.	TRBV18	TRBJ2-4	TGTGCCAGCTCACAAGCGACAGGACAAAACATTCAGTACTTC	CASSQATGQNIQYF
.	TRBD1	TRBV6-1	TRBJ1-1	TGTGCCAGCAGTGAGACAGGGGGCATCGCTGAAGCTTTCTTT	CASSETGGIAEAFF
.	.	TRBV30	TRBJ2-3	TGTGCCTCATACGGACAGATTAGCACAGATACGCAGTATTTT	CASYGQISTDTQYF
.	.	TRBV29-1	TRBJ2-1	TGCAGCGTTGAACGGACATACAATGAGCAGTTCTTC	CSVERTYNEQFF
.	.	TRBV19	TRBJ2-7	TGTGCCAGTAGTAACCAGGGTTCATCCACCTACGAGCAGTACTTC	CASSNQGSSTYEQYF
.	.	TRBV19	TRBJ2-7	TGTGCCAGTAGTATAATGACAGGTGTTGGCTACGAGCAGTACTTC	CASSIMTGVGYEQYF
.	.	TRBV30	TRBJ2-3	TGTGCCTGGACCGGGGAGACAGATACGCAGTATTTT	CAWTGETDTQYF
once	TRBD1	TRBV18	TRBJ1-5	TGTGCCAGCTCACCGACAGGGAATCAGCCCCAGCATTTT	CASSPTGNQPQHF
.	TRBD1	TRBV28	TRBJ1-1	TGTGCCAGCAGGACCTCAGGGGGCGCAGGCCAAGCTTTCTTT	CASRTSGGAGQAFF
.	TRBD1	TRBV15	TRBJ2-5	TGTGCCACCAGCTCCCGGGACAGGGAAGAGACCCAGTACTTC	CATSSRDREETQYF
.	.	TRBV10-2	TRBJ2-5	TGCGCCAGCAGTGAGTCGAAAGACGGGGGGACCCAGTACTTC	CASSESKDGGTQYF
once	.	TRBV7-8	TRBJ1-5	TGTGCCAGCAGCTTAGAAGGGGCACGTTTTCAGCCCCAGCATTTT	CASSLEGARFQPQHF
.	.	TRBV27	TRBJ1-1	TGTGCCAGCAGTGGGTTCGGGCAGGGTGGTAGGTGGGCGAAAGGAGCTTTCTTT	CASSGFGQGGRWAKGAFF
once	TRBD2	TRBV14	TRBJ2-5	TGTGCCAGCAGCAAGGGACTAGCGGCGTACTTC	CASSKGLAAYF
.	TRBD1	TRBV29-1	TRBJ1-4	TGCAGCGTTGGGCGGCTCCGGGACAGCCATGAAAAACTGTTTTTT	CSVGRLRDSHEKLFF
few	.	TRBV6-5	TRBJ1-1	TGTGCCAGCAGTTACAATGCGGTTCGGCCACCTTTCTTT	CASSYNAVRPPFF
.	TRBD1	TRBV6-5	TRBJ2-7	TGTGCCAGCAGTCCCGGACAGGTGAACTACGAGCAGTACTTC	CASSPGQVNYEQYF
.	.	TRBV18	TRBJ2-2	TGTGCCAGCTCACCAGGGACAAACGCGAACACCGGGGAGCTGTTTTTT	CASSPGTNANTGELFF
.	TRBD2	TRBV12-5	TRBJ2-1	TGTGCTAGTGGTTTTTTAGCGGGAGGCTACAATGAGCAGTTCTTC	CASGFLAGGYNEQFF
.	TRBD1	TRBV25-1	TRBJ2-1	TGTGCCAGCAGCGATCGTACAGGGGGCTACAATGAGCAGTTCTTC	CASSDRTGGYNEQFF
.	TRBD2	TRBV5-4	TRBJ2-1	TGTGCCAGCAGCCTAGCGGGAGGTGGAATCGGTGAGCAGTTCTTC	CASSLAGGGIGEQFF
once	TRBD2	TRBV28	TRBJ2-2	TGTGCCAGCAGTCCCTGGACTAGCGGAAACACCGGGGAGCTGTTTTTT	CASSPWTSGNTGELFF
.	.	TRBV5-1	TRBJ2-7	TGCGCCAGCAGCTCCCAGGGAGGTAGCTACGAGCAGTACTTC	CASSSQGGSYEQYF
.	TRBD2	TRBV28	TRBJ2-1	TGTGCCAGCAGTTTTCGCGGGAGCGTCAATGAGCAGTTCTTC	CASSFRGSVNEQFF
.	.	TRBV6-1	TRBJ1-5	TGTGCCAGCAGTGATTATGTCAGCGAGCCCCAGCATTTT	CASSDYVSEPQHF
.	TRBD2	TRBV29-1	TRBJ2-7	TGCAGCGCTCAGGCCCTAGCGGGAGCTGGACACGAGCAGTACTTC	CSAQALAGAGHEQYF
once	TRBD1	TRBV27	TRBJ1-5	TGTGCCAGCAGGCTGGGACAGTCCAATACGCCCCAGCATTTT	CASRLGQSNTPQHF
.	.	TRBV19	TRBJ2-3	TGTGCCAGTAGTCTGGGACATTTCACAGATACGCAGTATTTT	CASSLGHFTDTQYF
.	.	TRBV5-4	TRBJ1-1	TGTGCCAGCAGCTTTAGGAACAGGGAGTTCACTGAAGCTTTCTTT	CASSFRNREFTEAFF
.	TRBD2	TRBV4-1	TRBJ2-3	TGCGCCAGCAGACCACGCGGGAGAGGACTAGCGGGCCTCACAGATACGCAGTATTTT	CASRPRGRGLAGLTDTQYF
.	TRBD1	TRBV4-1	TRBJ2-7	TGCGCCAGCAGCCGAGGGACAGGGGAAATCTCCTACGAGCAGTACTTC	CASSRGTGEISYEQYF
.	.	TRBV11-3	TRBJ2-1	TGTGCCAGCAGCTTAAGCGGAAGTCGGGAGCAGTTCTTC	CASSLSGSREQFF
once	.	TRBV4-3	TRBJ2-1	TGCGCCAGCAGCCAAGGAATCTATCTTGGGGACAACGAGCAGTTCTTC	CASSQGIYLGDNEQFF
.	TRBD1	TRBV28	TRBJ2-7	TGTGCCAGCAGACCTTGGACAGGGGCGATCTCCTACGAGCAGTACTTC	CASRPWTGAISYEQYF
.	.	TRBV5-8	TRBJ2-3	TGTGCCAGCAGCTTGACACCCGGGAGTGCGGGTTCCACAGATACGCAGTATTTT	CASSLTPGSAGSTDTQYF
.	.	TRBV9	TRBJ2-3	TGTGCCAGCAGCAGATTAGACAGTTACACAGATACGCAGTATTTT	CASSRLDSYTDTQYF
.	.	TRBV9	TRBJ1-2	TGTGCCAGCAGCGGGAGGTTCGACCGACTTAACTATGGCTACACCTTC	CASSGRFDRLNYGYTF
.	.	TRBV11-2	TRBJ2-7	TGTGCCAGCAGCTTAGGTTCTGATACGAGCTCCTACGAGCAGTACTTC	CASSLGSDTSSYEQYF
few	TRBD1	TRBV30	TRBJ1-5	TGTGCCTGGGCCATCAGGGGGGAAGGTCAGCCCCAGCATTTT	CAWAIRGEGQPQHF
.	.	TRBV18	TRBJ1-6	TGTGCCAGCTCACCTTTGGACAGCTCTCAGACCCTCCACTTT	CASSPLDSSQTLHF
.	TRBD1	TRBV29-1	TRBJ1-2	TGCAGCGCCTCATCTCCAGGGGGCGTTTATGGCTACACCTTC	CSASSPGGVYGYTF
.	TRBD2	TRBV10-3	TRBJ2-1	TGTGCCATCAGTGAGTCGCAGGGTAGCGGGAGGTTAGATGAGCAGTTCTTC	CAISESQGSGRLDEQFF
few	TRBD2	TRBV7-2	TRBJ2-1	TGTGCCAGCAGCTTATCCGTCGGCGGGAGGGCCTTCTACAATGAGCAGTTCTTC	CASSLSVGGRAFYNEQFF
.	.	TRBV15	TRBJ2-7	TGTGCCACCAGCAGAGATAGGAGGAACTACGAGCAGTACTTC	CATSRDRRNYEQYF
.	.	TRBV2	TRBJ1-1	TGTGCCAGCAGGACTTGGTGGGCTGAAGCTTTCTTT	CASRTWWAEAFF
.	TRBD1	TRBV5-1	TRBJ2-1	TGCGCCAGCAGCGCCGGACAGGGAGCCTACAATGAGCAGTTCTTC	CASSAGQGAYNEQFF
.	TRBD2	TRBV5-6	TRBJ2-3	TGTGCCAGCAGCTCCGGACTAGCGGGAGGAGGGGCTAGCACAGATACGCAGTATTTT	CASSSGLAGGGASTDTQYF
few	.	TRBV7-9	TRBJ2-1	TGTGCCAGCAGCTTCATGCGGGGATCCCTGAATGAGCAGTTCTTC	CASSFMRGSLNEQFF
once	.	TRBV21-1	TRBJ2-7	TGTGCCAGCGGCAGGCGGCGGGAGTTAGAGTGTGGGTATGCCGAGCAGTACTTC	CASGRRRELECGYAEQYF
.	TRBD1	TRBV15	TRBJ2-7	TGTGCCACCAGCCCAATACGGACAGGGGCCTACGAGCAGTACTTC	CATSPIRTGAYEQYF
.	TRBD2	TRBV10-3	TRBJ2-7	TGTGCCATCTCCTACGGCGGGAGCTCCTACGAGCAGTACTTC	CAISYGGSSYEQYF
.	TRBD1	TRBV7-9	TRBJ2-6	TGTGCCAGCAGCCTGCCGGACAGGGGGGCTGGGGCCAACGTCCTGACTTTC	CASSLPDRGAGANVLTF
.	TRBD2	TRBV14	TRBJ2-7	TGTGCCAGCAGCCTTAGCGGGAGCGTGGACGAGCAGTACTTC	CASSLSGSVDEQYF
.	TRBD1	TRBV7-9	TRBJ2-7	TGTGCCAGCAGCCGCGCCCGGGGACAGATCTACGAGCAGTACTTC	CASSRARGQIYEQYF
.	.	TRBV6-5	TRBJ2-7	TGTGCCAGCAGTTATACTAGTTTTCACGAGCAGTACTTC	CASSYTSFHEQYF
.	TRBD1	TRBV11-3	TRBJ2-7	TGTGCCAGCAGCTTACAGGGGGCGATCAACGAGCAGTACTTC	CASSLQGAINEQYF
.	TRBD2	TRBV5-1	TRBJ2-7	TGCGCCAGCAGCTTGGCAGCGGGGGGACCCACCTACGAGCAGTACTTC	CASSLAAGGPTYEQYF